The T cell receptor beta chain described here comes from a study of cytomegalovirus exposure and HLA in healthy donors. CDR1 and CDR2 (germline): SGHTA, FQGNSA. V lost 10 bases and J lost 2, with 16 bases in between. This CDR3 is built from 14 residues. The PCR employed 60 Vbeta primers together with 13 Jbeta primers. The data were produced by immunoSEQ multiplex PCR, yet TCRdb's version contains in-frame clones alone and is incomplete. In the table there are 150,000 or so clones, around 79% of which are singletons. In regard to this clone: The antigen is unknown.

Study-wide findings and caveats: Evidence from a later analysis indicated that most CMV-associated TCR beta chains looked HLA-restricted. TCR beta V segments were, for the most part, productive about 87% or about 30% of the time in an earlier analysis.

The sequence was collected from a male donor in good health and CMV-seronegative. Sample: PBMCs. The rearrangement joins TRBV7-2 to TRBJ2-3, with D maybe TRBD2 (7 bases). In DNA form, the CDR3 reads TGTGCCACCGTGTCACGGGGGGCCACAGATACGCAGTATTTT. Amino acids: CATVSRGATDTQYF.